This T cell receptor (beta chain) is drawn from a study of OX40 agonist ivuxolimab in advanced cancers. On the study more broadly: Anti-PD-1, anti-PD-L1 or anti-CTLA-4 therapy given earlier was allowed, and about 38% had some. Study observations and caveats: With doses of 0.1-3.0 mg/kg, partial responders showed among the lowest clonal expansion.

This clone was recorded a few times. Antigen unknown. In the same sample, other DNA sequences code for this CDR3. Method: immunoSEQ multiplex PCR; TCRdb's copy keeps in-frame clones and lacks some. The table lists roughly 32,000 clones, about four fifths of them singletons. This CDR3 region has 13 residues. Germline V gene sequence: CDR1 SGHNT, CDR2 YENEEA. Trimming stripped 3 bases from V and 5 bases from J, with 9 bases between. This specimen was CD4+ or CD8+ T cells sorted from blood, taken in a trial of the OX40 agonist ivuxolimab. This TCR was recovered from an adult with an advanced solid tumor such as melanoma, head and neck, liver or kidney cancer. The genes are TRBV11-3 and TRBJ2-3; D perhaps matches TRBD2 (6 bases). The CDR3 spells CASSFAGGDTQYF. In DNA form, the CDR3 reads TGTGCCAGCAGCTTCGCCGGGGGAGATACGCAGTATTTT.